In its sample, the clone carrying this T cell receptor (beta chain) was seen many times. This CDR3 is 16 amino acids long. The germline V gene encodes CDR1 SGHTA and CDR2 FQGTGA. With 5 bases clipped from V and 6 bases from J, the junction kept 12 bases outside the gene matches. The data stem from a study of T cells after yellow fever vaccination. The wider study: Low-cell-number fractions underwent preparation using SMART-Seq v4 Ultra Low Input.

TCRdb fed the 5' RACE reads into MiXCR, producing one record per CDR3 protein. The table has over 300,000 distinct CDR3 sequences, around 6.8% seen once. Sequenced here: PBMCs, sampled about 41 days after the first yellow fever vaccination. The clonotype originates from a man aged 18 to 29 who received the YFV17D yellow fever vaccine. The V call is TRBV7-3, the J call TRBJ2-1, with 8 bases that match TRBD2. In DNA, the CDR3 is TGTGCCAGCAGCCCATACTCGGGGGGGCCTCCCAATGAGCAGTTCTTC. It encodes CASSPYSGGPPNEQFF. Full variable domain (rest looked up from reference TRBV7-3 and TRBJ2-1): GAGVSQTPSNKVTEKGKYVELRCDPISGHTALYWYRQSLGQGPEFLIYFQGTGAADDSGLPNDRFFAVRPEGSVSTLKIQRTERGDSAVYLCASSPYSGGPPNEQFFGPGTRLTVL.